These T cell receptor beta chains were read from a single sample in a study of T cell repertoires in ileal Crohn's disease. The table came from immunoSEQ multiplex PCR; TCRdb's copy has only in-frame clones and leaves some out. The repertoire holds 8,000 to 8,500 clones, with approximately 96% as singletons. Material for sequencing was ileal tissue. The source is an adult with Crohn's disease. The CDR3 runs from the conserved cysteine through the conserved F or W. The order of the fields is clone size, D gene, V gene, J gene, CDR3 length, CDR3 DNA, CDR3 protein. D genes are given only for firm matches. Where a row states a size, it is once, few, many or the class of an expanded clone; other rows omit it.

abundance: .; d_gene: TRBD2; v_gene: TRBV4-2; j_gene: TRBJ2-1; len: 18; CDR3nt: TGTGCCAGCAGCCAGAGCGGGGGGGCCCCGAGCTCCTACAATGAGCAGTTCTTC; CDR3aa: CASSQSGGAPSSYNEQFF
abundance: .; d_gene: TRBD1; v_gene: TRBV23-1; j_gene: TRBJ1-1; len: 19; CDR3nt: TGCGCCAGCAGTCGTTTCTACGACAGGGGGCTATACAAGGGGTCTGAAGCTTTCTTT; CDR3aa: CASSRFYDRGLYKGSEAFF
abundance: .; d_gene: .; v_gene: TRBV4-3; j_gene: TRBJ1-3; len: 14; CDR3nt: TGCGCCAGCAGCCAAGCGGCAGGTGGAAACACCATATATTTT; CDR3aa: CASSQAAGGNTIYF
abundance: .; d_gene: .; v_gene: TRBV5-1; j_gene: TRBJ2-5; len: 14; CDR3nt: TGCGCCAGCAGCCCTAACTCCCTGCGAGAGACCCAGTACTTC; CDR3aa: CASSPNSLRETQYF
abundance: once; d_gene: .; v_gene: TRBV5-1; j_gene: TRBJ2-2; len: 14; CDR3nt: TGCGCCAGCAGCTTGATCTATAACACCGGGGAGCTGTTTTTT; CDR3aa: CASSLIYNTGELFF
abundance: once; d_gene: .; v_gene: TRBV7-9; j_gene: TRBJ1-2; len: 13; CDR3nt: TGTGCCAGCAGCCCGCGCCAGGGGACGGGCTACACCTTC; CDR3aa: CASSPRQGTGYTF
abundance: .; d_gene: .; v_gene: TRBV7-9; j_gene: TRBJ2-7; len: 17; CDR3nt: TGTGCCAGCAGCCGAAGTTCGGGCCCAGGGGGGTCCTACGAGCAGTACTTC; CDR3aa: CASSRSSGPGGSYEQYF
abundance: .; d_gene: .; v_gene: TRBV27; j_gene: TRBJ1-1; len: 13; CDR3nt: TGTGCCAGCAGTTTATCCGGTTCATTGTATGCTTTCTTT; CDR3aa: CASSLSGSLYAFF
abundance: .; d_gene: .; v_gene: TRBV21-1; j_gene: TRBJ1-5; len: 15; CDR3nt: TGTGCCAGCAGCACATCGGGGGGATGTGAACAGCCCCAGCATTTT; CDR3aa: CASSTSGGCEQPQHF
abundance: .; d_gene: TRBD1; v_gene: TRBV14; j_gene: TRBJ1-4; len: 16; CDR3nt: TGTGCCAGCAGCCAAGAGGACAGGGGGTCTAATGAAAAACTGTTTTTT; CDR3aa: CASSQEDRGSNEKLFF
abundance: .; d_gene: .; v_gene: TRBV5-6; j_gene: TRBJ2-2; len: 12; CDR3nt: TGTGCCAGCAGCTTGGCCCTTGGGGAGCTGTTTTTT; CDR3aa: CASSLALGELFF
abundance: .; d_gene: .; v_gene: TRBV10-3; j_gene: TRBJ1-6; len: 17; CDR3nt: TGTGCCATCAGTGAGTCTCGGCCAGGGACAAGTAATTCACCCCTCCACTTT; CDR3aa: CAISESRPGTSNSPLHF